The 19 T cell receptor beta chains presented below share a single source sample, sequenced in a study of T cells in localized non-small cell lung cancer. Assay used: immunoSEQ multiplex PCR; TCRdb lists only in-frame clones, some missing. The table shows about 24,000 clones, with approximately 88% occurring only once. The material sequenced was peripheral blood, taken before any cancer treatment. The source of these receptors is a man between 35 and 75 years old with stage I squamous cell lung carcinoma.

The chain is built from TRBV2 and TRBJ2-1; D might be TRBD1 or TRBD2, each matching 6 bases. CDR1 SNHLY and CDR2 FYNNEI come from the germline V gene. The CDR3 runs to 13 residues. V was shortened by 6 bases and J by 8 bases, with 14 bases between the two germline ends. The CDR3 sequence is CASRRDQGYEQFF. The DNA for the CDR3 is TGTGCCAGCAGGCGGGACCAGGGGTATGAGCAGTTCTTC.

The chain joins TRBV9 to TRBJ2-5, with D perhaps TRBD1 (6 bases). The CDR3 totals 14 residues. Germline-derived CDR1 and CDR2 are SGDLS and YYNGEE. Trimming removed 7 bases from V and 5 bases from J, with 18 bases in between. CDR3 region: CASDRKGESETQYF. The DNA for the CDR3 is TGTGCCAGCGACCGCAAGGGGGAGTCGGAGACCCAGTACTTC.

The V call is TRBV8-2, the J call TRBJ2-6. TRBV8-2 is noted as a pseudogene. The CDR3 loop spans 16 amino acids. CDR3: CGKLAITQSRANVLTF. Here the CDR3 DNA reads TGTGGCAAGCTTGCAATAACACAAAGTCGGGCCAACGTCCTGACTTTC.

In the case of this clone: One end of the junction is discordant with germline, which a read error may explain. This chain connects TRBV18 to TRBJ1-5; no reliable D call. The CDR3 is made up of 13 amino acids. Looked up from germline, CDR1 is KGHSH and CDR2 is LQKENI. The chain's CDR3 is CATSSDGNQPQHF. CDR3 DNA sequence: TGTGCCACCTCAAGCGACGGAAATCAGCCCCAGCATTTT.

The chain is built from TRBV4-2 and TRBJ1-4; D possibly corresponds to TRBD1 (5 bases). V was pared by 0 bases and J by 2 bases, with 13 bases between. Germline V CDR1 and CDR2: LGHNA, YNFKEQ. This CDR3 has 17 amino acids. The CDR3 loop is CASSQEGGARTNEKLFF. DNA of the CDR3: TGTGCCAGCAGCCAAGAGGGAGGGGCGCGGACTAATGAAAAACTGTTTTTT.

For this clone: In the same sample, other DNA sequences code for this CDR3. The chain links TRBV27 to TRBJ2-7; D is unresolved. Germline V lookup: CDR1 MNHEY, CDR2 SMNVEV (reference sequence). This CDR3 region has 13 residues. Trimming took off 4 bases at V and 3 bases at J, with 10 bases between the two ends. CDR3 region: CASSSRPSYEQYF. The CDR3 DNA reads TGTGCCAGCAGTTCCAGGCCGAGCTACGAGCAGTACTTC.

The rearrangement uses TRBV15 and TRBJ1-2; D gene uncertain. The germline CDR1 and CDR2 sequences are LNHNV and YYDKDF (reference sequence). The CDR3 spans 14 residues. V was shortened by 2 bases and J by 4 bases, with 11 bases between the two germline ends. CDR3 residues: CATSRSYTGYGYTF. DNA of the CDR3: TGTGCCACCAGCAGATCGTACACGGGCTATGGCTACACCTTC. The complete variable domain, with remaining parts taken from reference TRBV15 and TRBJ1-2, reads DAMVIQNPRYQVTQFGKPVTLSCSQTLNHNVMYWYQQKSSQAPKLLFHYYDKDFNNEADTPDNFQSRRPNTSFCFLDIRSPGLGDTAMYLCATSRSYTGYGYTFGSGTRLTVV.

The rearrangement joins TRBV29-1 to TRBJ1-1; no clear D gene. This CDR3 has 11 amino acids. V dropped 4 bases and J dropped 7 bases, with 10 bases sitting between them. Per the germline V gene, CDR1 is SQVTM and CDR2 is ANQGSEA. For the CDR3, the DNA is TGCAGCGTTGTCGTAGGACTTGAAGCTTTCTTT. Translating it yields CSVVVGLEAFF.

The rearrangement uses TRBV13 and TRBJ1-2; D not resolved. V shed 3 bases and J shed 2 bases, with 16 bases lying between them. The CDR3 contains 16 residues. Germline values: CDR1 PRHDT, CDR2 FYEKMQ (reference sequence). The CDR3: CASSFARPLGNYGYTF. The DNA of the CDR3 is TGTGCCAGCAGCTTCGCACGACCGTTAGGAAACTATGGCTACACCTTC. Complete variable domain (other parts from reference TRBV13 and TRBJ1-2): AAGVIQSPRHLIKEKRETATLKCYPIPRHDTVYWYQQGPGQDPQFLISFYEKMQSDKGSIPDRFSAQQFSDYHSELNMSSLELGDSALYFCASSFARPLGNYGYTFGSGTRLTVV.

This chain connects TRBV27 to TRBJ2-7; tentatively, D is TRBD1 (6 bases). In germline, CDR1 is MNHEY, CDR2 SMNVEV (reference sequence). V was shortened by 3 bases and J by 4 bases, with 13 bases between the two germline ends. This CDR3 spans 14 amino acids. CDR3 sequence: CASSLMTGPYEQYF. The CDR3 DNA reads TGTGCCAGCAGTTTGATGACAGGACCATACGAGCAGTACTTC.

The chain joins TRBV28 to TRBJ2-1; D is ambiguous. Per the germline V gene, CDR1 is MDHEN and CDR2 is SYDVKM. The V gene lost 5 bases and the J gene lost 6 bases, with 14 bases spanning the gap. The length of the CDR3 is 14 residues. The CDR3 DNA reads TGTGCCAGCAGTACCTTAGCCACTCTCAATGAGCAGTTCTTC. Protein: CASSTLATLNEQFF.

The chain recombines TRBV27 with TRBJ2-5; 7 nucleotides align to TRBD2. The J call may be faulty, since TRBJ2-7 better matches the DNA end. The V gene's germline CDR1 is MNHEY and CDR2 SMNVEV (reference sequence). The CDR3 spans 13 residues. CDR3 DNA sequence: TGTGCCAGCTCGTTGAAGCGGGGCTACGAGCAGTACTTC. Translation: CASSLKRGYEQYF.

As to this clone: A junction end diverges from the germline sequence, so it may reflect a read error. This chain joins TRBV6-6 and TRBJ2-2, with unresolved D. In germline, CDR1 is MNHNY, CDR2 SVGAGI (reference sequence). This CDR3 comprises 13 residues. CDR3 DNA: TGCGCAGGCGGACCAAAGAACACCGGGGAGCTGTTTTTT. Its protein is CAGGPKNTGELFF.

The chain carries TRBV7-9 and TRBJ1-2; no clear D gene. This CDR3 is 12 amino acids long. Germline V lookup: CDR1 SEHNR, CDR2 FQNEAQ (reference sequence). V shed 8 bases and J shed 8 bases, with 15 bases lying between them. CDR3 sequence reads: CASLTSQDGYTF. In DNA, the CDR3 is TGTGCCAGCCTAACCTCCCAGGACGGCTACACCTTC.

The chain joins TRBV15 to TRBJ1-5; D uncertain. The CDR3 runs 15 residues. From germline, CDR1 is LNHNV and CDR2 YYDKDF (reference sequence). Trimming cost V 0 bases and J 3 bases, with 9 bases left between them. In DNA, the CDR3 is TGTGCCACCAGCAGAGATCTAGGTTTCAATCAGCCCCAGCATTTT. Its protein is CATSRDLGFNQPQHF.

V and J are TRBV6-5 and TRBJ1-3; the D gene is possibly TRBD1 (6 bases). CDR3 length: 13 residues. CDR1 is MNHEY, CDR2 SVGAGI, per germline. V dropped 5 bases and J dropped 7 bases, with 12 bases sitting between them. The CDR3 reads CASSEGRGNTIYF. The CDR3 DNA is TGTGCCAGCAGTGAGGGAAGGGGGAACACCATATATTTT.

The chain combines TRBV7-2 with TRBJ2-2, with D unclear. V was pared by 1 base and J by 0 bases, with 3 bases between. The CDR3 loop spans 14 amino acids. Germline values: CDR1 SGHTA, CDR2 FQGNSA. Here the CDR3 reads CASSLGSNTGELFF. CDR3 coding DNA: TGTGCCAGCAGCTTAGGCTCGAACACCGGGGAGCTGTTTTTT.

In the case of this clone: Other DNA sequences of this sample code for an identical CDR3. This chain joins TRBV6-5 and TRBJ1-2, with D maybe TRBD1 (5 bases). This CDR3 comprises 13 residues. CDR1 MNHEY and CDR2 SVGAGI come from the germline V gene. Trimming removed 2 bases from V and 6 bases from J, with 10 bases in between. CDR3 in DNA: TGTGCCAGCAGTTACCATGGGGGAGATGGCTACACCTTC. Amino acid sequence: CASSYHGGDGYTF.

With regard to this clone: At the DNA level, this CDR3 is encoded by other sequences in the same sample as well. The rearrangement joins TRBV29-1 to TRBJ2-3, with unresolved D. The CDR3 is 15 amino acids. Trimming left V 4 bases short and J 1 base short, with 15 bases between. CDR1 is SQVTM and CDR2 is ANQGSEA in the germline V gene. In DNA, the CDR3 is TGCAGCGTTGGGGATGGGGTGGGCGGCACAGATACGCAGTATTTT. This sequence encodes CSVGDGVGGTDTQYF.